This TCR beta chain was documented in a study of identical twins. Overall study results and limits: Out-of-frame alpha sequences shared by twins were enriched for low generation probability. The models gave estimates that fell short of the out-of-frame TCR alpha sharing seen in monozygotic twins. In zero-insertion analyses, partial confounding could arise from invariant MAIT and iNKT cells.

Template switching, a step in the protocol, added a universal primer site, and cDNA carried unique molecular identifiers. TCRdb independently ran MiXCR on the 5' RACE reads; one entry per CDR3 protein. The table includes about 690,000 distinct CDR3 sequences, around 6% detected once. Details on this clonotype: Antigen: not known.

Germline values: CDR1 GTSNPN, CDR2 SVGIG (reference sequence). The length of the CDR3 is 15 residues. V was trimmed by 0 bases and J by 2 bases, leaving 11 bases between them. Sequenced material: naive T cells sorted from blood. The chain combines TRBV30 with TRBJ2-1; D is perhaps TRBD2 (6 bases). This TCR derives from a man in his late teens or twenties in good health. This CDR3 reads CAWSVGSATYNEQFF. The CDR3 region has the DNA TGTGCCTGGAGTGTCGGGAGTGCAACCTACAATGAGCAGTTCTTC.